The 25 T cell receptor beta chains below come from one sample, sequenced in a study of T cells in Graves' hyperthyroidism and ophthalmopathy. Amplified regions were TCR beta CDR3 sequences from RNA transcripts. Using the HTBI primer set, a first-round RT-PCR was run on the TCR CDR3. TCRdb reprocessed the multiplex PCR reads with MiXCR, giving one entry per CDR3 protein. The sample holds 560,000 or so distinct CDR3 sequences, 46% seen once. The specimen sequenced was peripheral blood or thyroid tissue (not recorded which). These receptors were taken from a woman aged 18 to 35 with Graves' hyperthyroidism.

J is TRBJ1-5 and V is TRBV19; 8 nucleotides line up with TRBD1. The V and J ends lost 3 bases and 5 bases, in that order; junction bases with no gene match: 6. Germline V gives CDR1 LNHDA, CDR2 SQIVND (reference sequence). The CDR3 is made up of 15 amino acids. This CDR3 is CASSIGQGADQPQHF. The CDR3 DNA reads as TGTGCCAGTAGTATCGGGCAGGGGGCCGATCAGCCCCAGCATTTT.

This rearrangement joins TRBV12-3 or TRBV12-4 to TRBJ1-5; 8 bases are shared with TRBD1. The junction had 6 bases not matched to a gene; V was cut back by 2 bases and J by 6 bases. The CDR3 consists of 15 residues. CDR3 bases: TGTGCCAGCAGTTTATACCCAGGGGGCGTTCAGCCCCAGCATTTT. Its translation is CASSLYPGGVQPQHF.

The sample holds many counts of this clonotype. The V and J genes are TRBV7-9 and TRBJ1-2, with 8 bases fitting TRBD1. The V segment lost 5 bases and the J segment 3 bases; nucleotides outside the gene matches: 5. This CDR3 comprises 14 residues. Germline V gene lookup returns CDR1 SEHNR and CDR2 FQNEAQ (reference sequence). Written as DNA, the CDR3 is TGTGCCAGCAGCCAGGCAGGGGGCGACTATGGCTACACCTTC. It encodes CASSQAGGDYGYTF.

This chain uses TRBV10-2 with TRBJ1-2; D gene ambiguous. The germline V gene encodes CDR1 WSHSY and CDR2 SAAADI. The V end was cut by 6 bases, the J end by 0 bases, with 17 bases between. The CDR3 length is 16 residues. The CDR3 bases are TGCGCCAGCAGCTTGGGCGGGGATTCGTCTAACTATGGCTACACCTTC. Amino acids: CASSLGGDSSNYGYTF.

This clonotype was recorded at least ten times. The chain uses TRBV29-1 and TRBJ1-2; perhaps TRBD1 as D (5 bases). This CDR3 region has 12 residues. CDR1 SQVTM and CDR2 ANQGSEA come from the germline V gene. Deletions cut 6 bases from V and 4 bases from J, with 12 bases between. CDR3 in DNA: TGCAGCGTGTCGTTGGGGACCTATGGCTACACCTTC. Translation: CSVSLGTYGYTF.

V usage is TRBV20-1 and J usage is TRBJ1-4, with D unresolved. Germline V gene data show CDR1 as DFQATT and CDR2 as SNEGSKA (reference sequence). CDR3 length: 17 residues. The V gene lost 4 bases and the J gene lost 0 bases, with 18 bases spanning the gap. The CDR3 DNA reads TGCAGTGCTACCGCGCAGAGTAGCTTTGCAACTAATGAAAAACTGTTTTTT. Translation: CSATAQSSFATNEKLFF.

This chain uses TRBV12-3 or TRBV12-4 with TRBJ1-1, with TRBD1 identical over 10 bases. The V gene end was trimmed by 5 bases and the J gene end by 6 bases; junction bases not matched to a gene: 6. The CDR3 is 14 amino acids. The CDR3 coding sequence is TGTGCCAGCAGTCCGTGGACAGGGGGTTCTGAAGCTTTCTTT. This translates into CASSPWTGGSEAFF.

The chain has TRBV15 and TRBJ1-5; D remains ambiguous. Per the germline V gene, CDR1 is LNHNV and CDR2 is YYDKDF (reference sequence). The V end lost 5 bases, the J end lost 14 bases, and 16 bases lay between the germline ends. This CDR3 has 12 residues. For the CDR3, the DNA is TGTGCCACCAGCGACGGGATCGTCTTCGAGCATTTT. Amino acid sequence: CATSDGIVFEHF.

In this sample, this clonotype turned up a few times. The CDR3 spells CASSSLQVYGYTF. For the CDR3, the DNA is TGTGCCAGCAGCTCCCTACAGGTTTATGGCTACACCTTC. This chain joins TRBV13 and TRBJ1-2, with a tentative D call TRBD1 (5 bases). The CDR3 is made up of 13 amino acids. CDR1 and CDR2 from the germline V gene are PRHDT and FYEKMQ (reference sequence). V lost 4 bases and J lost 5, with 11 bases in between.

The chain is built from TRBV2 and TRBJ2-5, with TRBD2 matching 9 bases. The CDR3 loop spans 16 amino acids. Germline V gene sequence: CDR1 SNHLY, CDR2 FYNNEI. V was clipped by 5 bases and J by 1 base; unmatched bases: 8. CDR3 amino acids: CASSWDLAGLQETQYF. CDR3 DNA sequence: TGTGCCAGCAGTTGGGACCTAGCGGGGCTCCAAGAGACCCAGTACTTC.

This clonotype was seen repeatedly, ten times or more. The chain has TRBV10-1 and TRBJ1-1, with no clear D. Trimming cost V 7 bases and J 3 bases, with 12 bases left between them. CDR1 and CDR2 from the germline V gene are WNHNN and SYGVQD (reference sequence). The CDR3 loop spans 13 amino acids. CDR3 sequence reads: CASKAALDTEAFF. In DNA form, the CDR3 reads TGCGCCAGCAAAGCGGCCCTGGACACTGAAGCTTTCTTT.

CDR3 in DNA: TGTGCCAGCAGTGAAGCGGAGAGCTCCTACAATGAGCAGTTCTTC. Translation gives CASSEAESSYNEQFF. The rearrangement joins TRBV2 to TRBJ2-1; D ambiguous. V gave up 0 bases and J gave up 0 bases, with 6 bases separating them. Looked up from germline, CDR1 is SNHLY and CDR2 is FYNNEI. There are 15 residues in the CDR3.

Remarks on this clonotype: This sequence may be a read error, since a much larger clone differs from it by one base. The chain recombines TRBV7-8 with TRBJ2-2; unclear D gene. The CDR3 has 11 residues. From germline, CDR1 is SGHVS and CDR2 FQNEAQ. CDR3 region: CAISFDGELFF. The CDR3 DNA reads as TGTGCCATCAGCTTCGACGGGGAGCTGTTTTTT.

As concerns this clonotype: This clone may be a read error of a much larger clone one base away. The gene calls are TRBV10-3 and TRBJ2-7; D might be TRBD1 (6 bases). Looked up from germline, CDR1 is ENHRY and CDR2 is SYGVKD. The CDR3 loop spans 11 amino acids. V shed 5 bases and J shed 5 bases, with 7 bases lying between them. The CDR3 is CAISNRDEQYF. In DNA, the CDR3 is TGTGCCATCAGTAACAGGGACGAGCAGTACTTC.

The gene calls are TRBV7-7 and TRBJ2-7, with D unclear. The CDR3 has 15 amino acids. With 6 bases removed from V and 0 bases from J, the gap between germline ends came to 15 bases. Germline V gene data show CDR1 as SSHAT and CDR2 as FNYEAQ (reference sequence). This chain's CDR3 is CASSYRPRSSYEQYF. Here the CDR3 DNA reads TGTGCCAGCAGTTATCGTCCTAGGAGCTCCTACGAGCAGTACTTC.

In this sample, this clonotype turned up a few times. The CDR3: CASSPPASLAYEQYF. The CDR3 region has the DNA TGTGCCAGCTCACCACCTGCCAGTCTCGCCTACGAGCAGTACTTC. The V and J genes are TRBV7-2 and TRBJ2-7; D uncertain. The CDR3 runs 15 residues. With 8 bases removed from V and 2 bases from J, the gap between germline ends came to 19 bases. Germline CDR1 SGHTA, CDR2 FQGNSA.

The rearrangement joins TRBV25-1 to TRBJ1-4; D ambiguous. V lost 8 bases to trimming and J lost 4 bases, with 20 bases between them. CDR3 length: 16 residues. Germline V lookup: CDR1 MGHDK, CDR2 SYGVNS. CDR3 nucleotide sequence: TGTGCCAGCTCACCGGACGGAAGGGAAGATAATGAAAAACTGTTTTTT. Protein product: CASSPDGREDNEKLFF. Using reference TRBV25-1 and TRBJ1-4 for the parts outside the CDR3, the full variable domain is EADIYQTPRYLVIGTGKKITLECSQTMGHDKMYWYQQDPGMELHLIHYSYGVNSTEKGDLSSESTVSRIRTEHFPLTLESARPSHTSQYLCASSPDGREDNEKLFFGSGTQLSVL.

The chain combines TRBV15 with TRBJ1-4; tentatively, D is TRBD1 (6 bases). In germline, CDR1 is LNHNV, CDR2 YYDKDF (reference sequence). This CDR3 comprises 14 residues. The germline V and J ends were trimmed by 3 bases and 5 bases, with 10 bases remaining between them. The CDR3 spells CATSSGGQNEKLFF. The CDR3 nucleotides read TGTGCCACCAGCAGTGGGGGGCAGAATGAAAAACTGTTTTTT.

The genes are TRBV7-2 and TRBJ1-6, with D tentatively TRBD1 (6 bases). The germline V and J ends were trimmed by 5 bases and 7 bases, with 12 bases remaining between them. The germline CDR1 and CDR2 sequences are SGHTA and FQGNSA. CDR3 length: 14 amino acids. CDR3 sequence: CASSEDSENSPLHF. The CDR3 coding sequence is TGTGCCAGCAGCGAGGACAGCGAGAATTCACCCCTCCACTTT.

The genes are TRBV2 and TRBJ1-2; 8 bases agree with TRBD1. V shed 5 bases, J shed 7 bases, and the junction held 15 bases outside the gene matches. CDR3 length: 16 amino acids. Germline CDR1 is SNHLY and CDR2 is FYNNEI. The CDR3 here is CASSPLRRTGLGGYTF. The CDR3 DNA reads TGTGCCAGCAGTCCACTCCGTAGGACAGGGTTGGGTGGCTACACCTTC.

This chain links TRBV6-5 with TRBJ1-2; TRBD1 matches at 7 bases. Germline-derived CDR1 and CDR2 are MNHEY and SVGAGI. V shed 0 bases, J shed 7 bases, and the junction held 11 bases outside the gene matches. There are 16 residues in the CDR3. The CDR3 bases are TGTGCCAGCAGTTACTCGACTGATACAGGGGTTAGTGGCTACACCTTC. This gives the protein CASSYSTDTGVSGYTF.

The table lists this clonotype with many counts. The chain links TRBV7-2 to TRBJ2-5; D ambiguous. The CDR3 is 13 residues long. CDR1 SGHTA and CDR2 FQGNSA come from the germline V gene. The V end was cut by 1 base, the J end by 5 bases, with 8 bases between. The CDR3 DNA reads as TGTGCCAGCAGCTTAGATCGTTGGGAGACCCAGTACTTC. It codes for CASSLDRWETQYF.

This rearrangement joins TRBV20-1 to TRBJ2-5; possible D gene TRBD2, 6 bases. The V end lost 4 bases, the J end lost 0 bases, and 15 bases lay between the germline ends. This CDR3 has 15 residues. Germline V gene lookup returns CDR1 DFQATT and CDR2 SNEGSKA (reference sequence). CDR3 residues: CSAIKDYTDQETQYF. Written as DNA, the CDR3 is TGCAGTGCTATTAAGGACTACACGGACCAAGAGACCCAGTACTTC.

This clonotype was found many times. The V gene is TRBV7-6, the J gene TRBJ1-4; D possibly corresponds to TRBD1 (5 bases). The CDR3 is made up of 13 amino acids. Trimming stripped 7 bases from V and 8 bases from J, with 14 bases between. CDR1 and CDR2 from the germline V gene are SGHVS and FNYEAQ. The CDR3 is CASTAGAGEKLFF. CDR3 DNA: TGTGCCAGCACCGCCGGGGCGGGAGAAAAACTGTTTTTT. Looking up the rest from reference TRBV7-6 and TRBJ1-4 gives the full variable domain: GAGVSQSPRYKVTKRGQDVALRCDPISGHVSLYWYRQALGQGPEFLTYFNYEAQQDKSGLPNDRFSAERPEGSISTLTIQRTEQRDSAMYRCASTAGAGEKLFFGSGTQLSVL.

The chain combines TRBV20-1 with TRBJ2-5, with D uncertain. Germline-derived CDR1 and CDR2 are DFQATT and SNEGSKA (reference sequence). V lost 5 bases, J lost 5 bases, and 6 bases lay in between. The CDR3 runs 10 residues. The CDR3 protein is CSAPDETQYF. The CDR3 DNA is TGCAGTGCTCCCGATGAGACCCAGTACTTC.